These 21 T cell receptor beta chains were all obtained from the same sample, sequenced in a study of CD8 T cells in Susac syndrome. Reverse transcription of about 0.5 to 1 ug RNA used random hexamers. TCRdb re-derived calls from the immunoSEQ multiplex PCR reads in MiXCR, one entry per CDR3 protein. The sample carries 150,000 to 200,000 distinct CDR3 sequences, around 96% recorded once. The sequenced sample was CD4+ T cells from PBMCs. The receptors were sampled from a human donor in good health.

J is TRBJ2-1 and V is TRBV6-4; D possibly uses TRBD1 or TRBD2 (5 bases each). CDR1 MRHNA and CDR2 SNTAGT come from the germline V gene. Trimming cost V 2 bases and J 15 bases, with 11 bases left between them. CDR3 length: 11 residues. The CDR3 nucleotides are TGTGCCAGCAGTGACGGGACGCGACGGTTCTTC. It encodes CASSDGTRRFF.

This chain connects TRBV19 to TRBJ1-5; 8 bases are a match to TRBD1. This CDR3 spans 18 amino acids. From germline, CDR1 is LNHDA and CDR2 SQIVND (reference sequence). After removal of 4 bases from V and 0 bases from J, the junction contained 11 bases not matched to a gene. The CDR3 is CASSRTGHTAYSNQPQHF. The CDR3 coding sequence is TGTGCCAGTAGTAGGACAGGGCATACCGCCTATAGCAATCAGCCCCAGCATTTT.

This clonotype was seen only once. The chain combines TRBV20-1 with TRBJ2-7, with D unresolved. The CDR3 is 15 residues long. CDR1 and CDR2 from the germline V gene are DFQATT and SNEGSKA (reference sequence). The V end lost 4 bases, the J end lost 0 bases, and 16 bases lay between the germline ends. CDR3 loop: CSATIGGSFSYEQYF. The CDR3 DNA follows: TGCAGTGCTACAATAGGTGGATCTTTCTCCTACGAGCAGTACTTC.

This clonotype was observed once. The genes are TRBV12-3 or TRBV12-4 and TRBJ2-1; D might be TRBD1 (8 bases). CDR3 size: 16 residues. Trimming stripped 4 bases from V and 7 bases from J, with 20 bases between. DNA of the CDR3: TGTGCCAGCAGTTGGGGACCGACAGGGGAGGGGAATGAGCAGTTCTTC. Its protein product is CASSWGPTGEGNEQFF.

This chain's CDR3 is CASSQELGELFF. The DNA of the CDR3 is TGCGCCAGCAGCCAAGAGTTGGGGGAGCTGTTTTTT. The chain recombines TRBV4-3 with TRBJ2-2; D is unclear. This CDR3 region has 12 residues. Trimming removed 0 bases from V and 8 bases from J, with 4 bases in between. Germline assignment: CDR1 LGHNA and CDR2 YSLEER.

The chain recombines TRBV25-1 with TRBJ2-6; D uncertain. Germline values: CDR1 MGHDK, CDR2 SYGVNS. Trimming removed 4 bases from V and 0 bases from J, with 7 bases in between. CDR3 length equals 15 residues. For the CDR3, the DNA is TGTGCCAGCAGTGCAAAGGCCTCTGGGGCCAACGTCCTGACTTTC. Its protein product is CASSAKASGANVLTF. The full variable domain, its missing parts supplied by reference TRBV25-1 and TRBJ2-6, is EADIYQTPRYLVIGTGKKITLECSQTMGHDKMYWYQQDPGMELHLIHYSYGVNSTEKGDLSSESTVSRIRTEHFPLTLESARPSHTSQYLCASSAKASGANVLTFGAGSRLTVL.

V is TRBV12-2 and J is TRBJ1-4; the D call of TRBD1 is as the table states it, not checked on the DNA. TRBV12-2 is designated a pseudogene. This CDR3 is built from 14 residues. CDR3 amino acids: CASRSGGQSKKLFF. The CDR3 DNA follows: TGTGCAAGTCGCTCAGGGGGACAGTCAAAAAAACTGTTTTTT.

The V and J genes are TRBV12-3 or TRBV12-4 and TRBJ2-7; possible D gene TRBD2, 7 bases. The CDR3 length is 15 residues. Trimming shortened V by 3 bases and J by 2 bases, and 14 bases separated the two germline ends. CDR3 protein: CASSFRLRGPYEQYF. As DNA, the CDR3 is TGTGCCAGCAGTTTCAGGTTGCGGGGGCCCTACGAGCAGTACTTC.

The chain joins TRBV20-1 to TRBJ2-5; D is perhaps TRBD1 (6 bases). The CDR3 consists of 13 residues. V lost 6 bases and J lost 0, with 11 bases in between. Per germline, CDR1 DFQATT and CDR2 SNEGSKA (reference sequence). The CDR3 DNA follows: TGCAGTGCCATTCGGGACAACCAAGAGACCCAGTACTTC. It translates to CSAIRDNQETQYF.

This clonotype was detected a few times. V is TRBV28 and J is TRBJ2-3, with D unresolved. V was trimmed by 1 base and J by 0 bases, leaving 5 bases between them. This CDR3 spans 14 amino acids. Germline V gives CDR1 MDHEN, CDR2 SYDVKM. As DNA, the CDR3 is TGTGCCAGCAGTTTATCCCAGAGCACAGATACGCAGTATTTT. This encodes CASSLSQSTDTQYF.

This clonotype was recorded a few times. V usage is TRBV3-1 and J usage is TRBJ1-3, with unresolved D. V lost 0 bases and J 4 bases, leaving 4 bases between the germline ends. The CDR3 covers 13 residues. CDR1 is LGHDT and CDR2 is YNNKEL in the germline V gene (reference sequence). The CDR3 here is CASSQDVGNTIYF. The CDR3, as DNA: TGTGCCAGCAGCCAAGACGTCGGAAACACCATATATTTT.

The chain carries TRBV9 and TRBJ1-2, with D possibly TRBD1 on 5 matching bases. This CDR3 contains 15 residues. Trimming stripped 1 base from V and 2 bases from J, with 12 bases between. The germline CDR1 and CDR2 sequences are SGDLS and YYNGEE. The CDR3 DNA sequence: TGTGCCAGCAGCGTAATGCCAGGGCCGAACTATGGCTACACCTTC. Amino acids: CASSVMPGPNYGYTF.

The chain is built from TRBV11-2 and TRBJ2-7; TRBD1 matches 8 bases. Germline loops: CDR1 SGHAT, CDR2 FQNNGV. This CDR3 spans 15 amino acids. Losses at the gene ends were 5 bases for V and 2 bases for J; bases not matched to a gene: 8. The CDR3 DNA follows: TGTGCCAGCAGCCGGAGACAGGGGTCACCCTACGAGCAGTACTTC. Amino acid sequence: CASSRRQGSPYEQYF.

The chain joins TRBV27 to TRBJ2-7, with TRBD2 as a possible D gene (6 bases). CDR3 size: 14 residues. In germline, CDR1 is MNHEY, CDR2 SMNVEV (reference sequence). V was clipped by 3 bases and J by 2 bases, with 11 bases between them. DNA for the CDR3: TGTGCCAGCAGTTTTATTGGCGGGACCTACGAGCAGTACTTC. This sequence encodes CASSFIGGTYEQYF.

The J gene is TRBJ2-7, the V gene TRBV20-1; possibly TRBD1 or TRBD2 for D (5 bases each). CDR3 length: 14 amino acids. CDR1 is DFQATT, CDR2 SNEGSKA, per germline (reference sequence). The ends were cut back, 0 bases at V and 3 bases at J, with 12 bases in the middle. CDR3: CSARDEGLGYEQYF. The CDR3 coding sequence is TGCAGTGCTAGAGATGAGGGGCTGGGCTACGAGCAGTACTTC.

This chain joins TRBV4-2 and TRBJ2-1; D ambiguous. Trimming pared 0 bases from V and 11 bases from J, leaving 8 bases between. Germline lookup yields CDR1 LGHNA and CDR2 YNFKEQ. This CDR3 has 12 amino acids. CDR3 residues: CASSQDWRKQFF. The CDR3 region has the DNA TGTGCCAGCAGCCAAGATTGGCGAAAGCAGTTCTTC.

The chain uses TRBV12-5 and TRBJ2-3; D remains ambiguous. V was pared by 0 bases and J by 0 bases, with 10 bases between. This CDR3 has 16 amino acids. Germline loops: CDR1 LGHNT, CDR2 FRNRAP. In DNA form, the CDR3 reads TGTGCTAGTGGTTTGGTCCTCGGGCGGAGCACAGATACGCAGTATTTT. This gives the protein CASGLVLGRSTDTQYF.

V is TRBV7-2 and J is TRBJ2-3, with D perhaps TRBD2 (6 bases). The CDR3 is 17 amino acids. Germline values: CDR1 SGHTA, CDR2 FQGNSA. V was trimmed by 1 base and J by 0 bases, leaving 14 bases between them. CDR3 sequence reads: CASSLGLSGLSTDTQYF. Written as DNA, the CDR3 is TGTGCCAGCAGCTTAGGGCTCTCTGGACTAAGCACAGATACGCAGTATTTT. The variable domain in full, completed from reference TRBV7-2 and TRBJ2-3, reads GAGVSQSPSNKVTEKGKDVELRCDPISGHTALYWYRQSLGQGLEFLIYFQGNSAPDKSGLPSDRFSAERTGGSVSTLTIQRTQQEDSAVYLCASSLGLSGLSTDTQYFGPGTRLTVL.

V is TRBV30 and J is TRBJ1-3, with no clear D. Germline lookup yields CDR1 GTSNPN and CDR2 SVGIG (reference sequence). The CDR3 sequence is 13 residues long. V was clipped by 7 bases and J by 1 base, with 11 bases between them. This chain's CDR3 is CALAQVSGNTIYF. CDR3 nucleotide sequence: TGTGCCTTGGCTCAGGTTTCTGGAAACACCATATATTTT.

The CDR3 loop reads CSVEAISEGGYGYTF. DNA of the CDR3: TGCAGCGTTGAAGCGATCTCTGAGGGGGGGTATGGCTACACCTTC. V is TRBV29-1 and J is TRBJ1-2; tentative D call: TRBD1 (6 bases). V lost 1 base, J lost 5 bases, and 17 bases lay in between. This CDR3 contains 15 residues. From germline, CDR1 is SQVTM and CDR2 ANQGSEA.

V gene TRBV20-1 combines with J gene TRBJ2-1, with 7 bases identical to TRBD2. V shed 6 bases, J shed 3 bases, and the junction held 8 bases outside the gene matches. The CDR3 loop spans 14 amino acids. CDR1 is DFQATT, CDR2 SNEGSKA, per germline (reference sequence). CDR3 amino acids: CSATNPGGYNEQFF. In nucleotides, the CDR3 is TGCAGTGCCACCAACCCGGGGGGCTACAATGAGCAGTTCTTC.